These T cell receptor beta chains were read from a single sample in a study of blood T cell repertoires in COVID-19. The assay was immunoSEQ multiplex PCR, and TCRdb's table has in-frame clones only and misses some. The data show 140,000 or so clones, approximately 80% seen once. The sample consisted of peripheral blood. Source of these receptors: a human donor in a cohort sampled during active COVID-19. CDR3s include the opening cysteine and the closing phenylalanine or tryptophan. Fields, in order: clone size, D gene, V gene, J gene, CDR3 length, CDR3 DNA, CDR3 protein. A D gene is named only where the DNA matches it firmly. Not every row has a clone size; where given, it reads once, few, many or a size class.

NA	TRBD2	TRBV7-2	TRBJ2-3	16	TGTGCCAGCAGCTTAGTGCTAGCGGGAGCGAGGCGAACGCAGTATTTT	CASSLVLAGARRTQYF
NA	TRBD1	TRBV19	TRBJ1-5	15	TGTGCCAGTAGTGACTGGACAGGGGTCAATCAGCCCCAGCATTTT	CASSDWTGVNQPQHF
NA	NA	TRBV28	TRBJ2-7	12	TGTGCCAGCAGTTTATCGGGCTACGAGCAGTACTTC	CASSLSGYEQYF
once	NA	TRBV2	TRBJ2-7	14	TGTGCCAGCCAAGACGAAGGAGGCACCTACGAGCAGTACTTC	CASQDEGGTYEQYF
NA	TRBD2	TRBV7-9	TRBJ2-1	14	TGTGCCAGCAGCCCTCCTAGCGGGGGTAATGAGCAGTTCTTC	CASSPPSGGNEQFF
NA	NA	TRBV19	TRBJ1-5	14	TGTGCCAGTAGTATAGTCTTGAGCAATCAGCCCCAGCATTTT	CASSIVLSNQPQHF
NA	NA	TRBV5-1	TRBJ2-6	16	TGCGCCAGCAGCTTGGTAGCGCAGGTTGGGACCAACGTCCTGACTTTC	CASSLVAQVGTNVLTF
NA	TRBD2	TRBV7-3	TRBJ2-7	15	TGTGCCAGCAGCCCCGAGCGGGAGGGCCTCTACGAGCAGTACTTC	CASSPEREGLYEQYF
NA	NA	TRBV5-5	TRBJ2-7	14	TGTGCCAGCAGCTTGGCCCTTCGACAGGACGAGCAGTACTTC	CASSLALRQDEQYF
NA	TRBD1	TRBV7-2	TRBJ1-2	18	TGTGCCAGCAGCCCCGACAGGGGCCACCTGGCTTCTAACTATGGCTACACCTTC	CASSPDRGHLASNYGYTF
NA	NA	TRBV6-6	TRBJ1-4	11	TGTGCCAGCGGTCCAAATGAAAAACTGTTTTTT	CASGPNEKLFF
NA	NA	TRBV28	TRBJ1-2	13	TGTGCCAGCAGAGGGAGGTCCCCAGGGGGCTACACCTTC	CASRGRSPGGYTF
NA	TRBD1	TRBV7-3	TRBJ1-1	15	TGTGCCAGCAGCCCTTACTCCGGGACAGGAACTGAAGCTTTCTTT	CASSPYSGTGTEAFF
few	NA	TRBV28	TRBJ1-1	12	TGTGCCAGCGGGCAGGTCGGCACTGAAGCTTTCTTT	CASGQVGTEAFF
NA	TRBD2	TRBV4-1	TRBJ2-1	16	TGCGCCAGCAGCCAAATTAGTAGCGGGAGTCTCAATGAGCAGTTCTTC	CASSQISSGSLNEQFF
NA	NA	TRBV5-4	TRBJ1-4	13	TGTGCCAGCAGCTATCGAGGGGGTGAAAAACTGTTTTTT	CASSYRGGEKLFF
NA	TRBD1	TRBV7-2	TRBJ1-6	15	TGTGCCAGCAGCTGGACAGGGGAGGTGGCACCACCCCTCCACTTT	CASSWTGEVAPPLHF
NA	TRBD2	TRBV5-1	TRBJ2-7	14	TGCGCCAGCAGCACACCCGGGGGGACGTACGAGCAGTACTTC	CASSTPGGTYEQYF
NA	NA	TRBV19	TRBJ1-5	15	TGTGCCAGTAGCCCTAGGACAGATAGCAATCAGCCCCAGCATTTT	CASSPRTDSNQPQHF
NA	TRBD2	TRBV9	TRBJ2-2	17	TGTGCCAGCAGCGTCCGGACTAGCGGGACGAACACCGGGGAGCTGTTTTTT	CASSVRTSGTNTGELFF
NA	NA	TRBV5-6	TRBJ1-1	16	TGTGCCAGCAGCTACCGATCGTGGACAGCGAACACTGAAGCTTTCTTT	CASSYRSWTANTEAFF
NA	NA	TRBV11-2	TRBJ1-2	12	TGTGCCAGCAGCATCACAGGGTATGGCTACACCTTC	CASSITGYGYTF
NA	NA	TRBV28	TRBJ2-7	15	TGTGCCAGCAGTCCTGGGGTCCTTGGGAGTACGGGGGAGTACTTC	CASSPGVLGSTGEYF
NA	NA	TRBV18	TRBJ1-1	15	TGTGCCAGCTCACCACTAGAGAGCCAACTCCACGGAGCTTTCTTT	CASSPLESQLHGAFF
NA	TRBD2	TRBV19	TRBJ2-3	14	TGTGCCAGTAGTGGGCGGGAGTTCAGAGATACGCAGTATTTT	CASSGREFRDTQYF
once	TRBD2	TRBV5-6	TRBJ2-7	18	TGTGCCAGCAGCTTGGGTTTAGGACTAGCGGGAGGGCCGAAAGAGCAGTACTTC	CASSLGLGLAGGPKEQYF
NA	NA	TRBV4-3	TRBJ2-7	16	TGCGCCAGCAGCCCGGGGGTAACGGGAGCTTCCTACGAGCAGTACTTC	CASSPGVTGASYEQYF
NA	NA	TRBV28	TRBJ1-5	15	TGTGCCAGCAGGACAACGGTCTATAGCAATCAGCCCCAGCATTTT	CASRTTVYSNQPQHF
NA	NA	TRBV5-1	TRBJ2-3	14	TGCGCCAGCAGCTTGCAGGCCGCCACAGATACGCAGTATTTT	CASSLQAATDTQYF
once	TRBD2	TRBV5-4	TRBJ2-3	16	TGTGCCAGCAGCTTGCGACTAGCGGGAGAGGCAGATACGCAGTATTTT	CASSLRLAGEADTQYF
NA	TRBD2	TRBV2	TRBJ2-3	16	TGTGCCACCACTTCCAATGGACTAGCGGGCACAGATACGCAGTATTTT	CATTSNGLAGTDTQYF
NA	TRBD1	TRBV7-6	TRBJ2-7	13	TGTGCCAGCAGCACCTCACAGGGGTATGGGCAGTACTTC	CASSTSQGYGQYF
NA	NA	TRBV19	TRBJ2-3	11	TGTGCCAGTAGTAGGCGGGATACGCAGTATTTT	CASSRRDTQYF